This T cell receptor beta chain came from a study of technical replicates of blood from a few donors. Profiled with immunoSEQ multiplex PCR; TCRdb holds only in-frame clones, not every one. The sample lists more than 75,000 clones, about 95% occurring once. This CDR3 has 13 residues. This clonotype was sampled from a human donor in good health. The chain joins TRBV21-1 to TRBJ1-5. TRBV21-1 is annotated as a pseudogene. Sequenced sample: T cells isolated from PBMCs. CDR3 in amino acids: CASSKASFQPQHF. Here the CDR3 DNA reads TGTGCCAGCAGCAAAGCTTCGTTTCAGCCCCAGCATTTT.